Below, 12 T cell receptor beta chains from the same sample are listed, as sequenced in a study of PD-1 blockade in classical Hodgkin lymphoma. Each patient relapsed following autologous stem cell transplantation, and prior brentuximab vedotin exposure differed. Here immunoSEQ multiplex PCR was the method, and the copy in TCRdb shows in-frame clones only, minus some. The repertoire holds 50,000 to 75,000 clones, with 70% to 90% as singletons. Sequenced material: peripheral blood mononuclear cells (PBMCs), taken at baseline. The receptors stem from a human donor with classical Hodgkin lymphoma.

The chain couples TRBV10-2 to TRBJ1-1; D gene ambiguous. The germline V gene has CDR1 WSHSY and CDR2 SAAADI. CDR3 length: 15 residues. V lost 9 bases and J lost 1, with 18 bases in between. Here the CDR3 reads CASSWADPANTEAFF. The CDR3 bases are TGCGCCAGTAGTTGGGCAGACCCCGCGAACACTGAAGCTTTCTTT.

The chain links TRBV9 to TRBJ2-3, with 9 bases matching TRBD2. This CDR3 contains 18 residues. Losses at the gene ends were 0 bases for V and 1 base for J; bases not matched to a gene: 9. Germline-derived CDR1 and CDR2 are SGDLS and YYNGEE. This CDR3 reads CASSVVPLTSGRTDTQYF. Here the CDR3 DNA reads TGTGCCAGCAGCGTAGTCCCCTTGACTAGCGGACGCACAGATACGCAGTATTTT.

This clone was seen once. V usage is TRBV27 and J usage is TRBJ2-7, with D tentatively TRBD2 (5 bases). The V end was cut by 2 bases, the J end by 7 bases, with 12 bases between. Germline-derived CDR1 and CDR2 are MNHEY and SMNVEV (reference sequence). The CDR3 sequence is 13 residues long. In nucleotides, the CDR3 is TGTGCCAGCAGTTTAGGTGCGTGGAGGGAGCAGTACTTC. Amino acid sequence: CASSLGAWREQYF.

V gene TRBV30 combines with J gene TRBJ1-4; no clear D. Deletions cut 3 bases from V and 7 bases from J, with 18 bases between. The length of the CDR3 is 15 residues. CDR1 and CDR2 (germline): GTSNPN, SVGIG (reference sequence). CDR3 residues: CAWSEGGLRTEKLFF. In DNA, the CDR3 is TGTGCCTGGAGCGAAGGAGGACTGCGAACTGAAAAACTGTTTTTT.

As DNA, the CDR3 is TGCGCCAGCAGCTCCCGGCCAGCGGGGGCCGAGTACCAAGAGACCCAGTACTTC. Translation: CASSSRPAGAEYQETQYF. The chain uses TRBV5-1 and TRBJ2-5, with 8 bases fitting TRBD2. The J segment lost 0 bases and the V segment lost 3 bases, leaving 13 bases of the junction unmatched. From germline, CDR1 is SGHRS and CDR2 YFSETQ. The length of the CDR3 is 18 residues.

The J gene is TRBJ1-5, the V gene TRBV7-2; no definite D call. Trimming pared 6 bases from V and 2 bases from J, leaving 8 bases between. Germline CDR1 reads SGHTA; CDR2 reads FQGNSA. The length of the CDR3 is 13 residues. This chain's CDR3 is CASSSTGNQPQHF. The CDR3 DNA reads TGTGCCAGCAGTTCAACTGGCAATCAGCCCCAGCATTTT.

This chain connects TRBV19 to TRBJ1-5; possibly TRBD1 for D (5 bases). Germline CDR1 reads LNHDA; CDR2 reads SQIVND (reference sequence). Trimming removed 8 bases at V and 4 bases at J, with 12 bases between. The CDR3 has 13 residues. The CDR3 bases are TGTGCCAGTTCCGGGACCCTTAATCAGCCCCAGCATTTT. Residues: CASSGTLNQPQHF.

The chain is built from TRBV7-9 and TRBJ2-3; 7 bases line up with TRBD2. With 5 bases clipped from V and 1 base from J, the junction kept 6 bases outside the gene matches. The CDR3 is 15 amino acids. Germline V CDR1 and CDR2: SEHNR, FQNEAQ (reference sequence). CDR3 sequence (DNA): TGTGCCAGCAGCCCCGGGGGGAGAGGCACAGATACGCAGTATTTT. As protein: CASSPGGRGTDTQYF. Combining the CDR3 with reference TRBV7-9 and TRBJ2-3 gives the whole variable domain DTGVSQNPRHKITKRGQNVTFRCDPISEHNRLYWYRQTLGQGPEFLTYFQNEAQLEKSRLLSDRFSAERPKGSFSTLEIQRTEQGDSAMYLCASSPGGRGTDTQYFGPGTRLTVL.

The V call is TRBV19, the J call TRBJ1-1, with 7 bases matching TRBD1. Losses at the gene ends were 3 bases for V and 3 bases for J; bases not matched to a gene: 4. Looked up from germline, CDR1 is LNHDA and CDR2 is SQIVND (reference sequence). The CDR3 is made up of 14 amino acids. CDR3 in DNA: TGTGCCAGTAGTATCCAGGGGGGGTACACTGAAGCTTTCTTT. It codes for CASSIQGGYTEAFF.

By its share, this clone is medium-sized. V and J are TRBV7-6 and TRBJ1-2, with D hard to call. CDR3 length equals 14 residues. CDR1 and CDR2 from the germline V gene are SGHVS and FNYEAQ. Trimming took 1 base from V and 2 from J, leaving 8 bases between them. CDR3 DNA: TGTGCCAGCAGCTTAGAGGCATCCAACTATGGCTACACCTTC. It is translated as CASSLEASNYGYTF. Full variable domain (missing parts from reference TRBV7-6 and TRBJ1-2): GAGVSQSPRYKVTKRGQDVALRCDPISGHVSLYWYRQALGQGPEFLTYFNYEAQQDKSGLPNDRFSAERPEGSISTLTIQRTEQRDSAMYRCASSLEASNYGYTFGSGTRLTVV.

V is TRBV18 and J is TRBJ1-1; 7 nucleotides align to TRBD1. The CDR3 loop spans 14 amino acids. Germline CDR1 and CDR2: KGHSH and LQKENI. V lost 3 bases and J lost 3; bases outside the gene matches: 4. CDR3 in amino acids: CASSPRGWDTEAFF. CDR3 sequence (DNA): TGTGCCAGCTCACCCAGGGGGTGGGACACTGAAGCTTTCTTT.

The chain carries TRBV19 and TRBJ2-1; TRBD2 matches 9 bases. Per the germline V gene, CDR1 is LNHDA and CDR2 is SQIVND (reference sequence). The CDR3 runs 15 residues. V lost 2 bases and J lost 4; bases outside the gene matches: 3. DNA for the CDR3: TGTGCCAGTAGTATAATAAGCGGGGGGTACAATGAGCAGTTCTTC. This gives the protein CASSIISGGYNEQFF.